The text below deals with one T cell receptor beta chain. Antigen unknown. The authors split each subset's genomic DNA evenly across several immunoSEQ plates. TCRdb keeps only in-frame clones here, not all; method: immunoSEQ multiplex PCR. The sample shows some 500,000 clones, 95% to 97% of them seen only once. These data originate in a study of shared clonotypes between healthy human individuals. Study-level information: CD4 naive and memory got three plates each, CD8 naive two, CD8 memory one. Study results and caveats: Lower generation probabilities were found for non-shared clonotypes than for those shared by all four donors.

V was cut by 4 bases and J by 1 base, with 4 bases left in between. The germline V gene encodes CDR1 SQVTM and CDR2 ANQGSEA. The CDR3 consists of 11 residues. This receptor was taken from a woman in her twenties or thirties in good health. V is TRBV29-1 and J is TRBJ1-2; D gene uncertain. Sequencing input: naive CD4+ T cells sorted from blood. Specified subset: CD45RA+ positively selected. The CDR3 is CSVGGNYGYTF. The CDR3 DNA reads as TGCAGCGTTGGTGGTAACTATGGCTACACCTTC.